The clone carrying this TCR beta chain has only one observation. Its antigen remains unknown. PCR used 60 Vbeta primers and 13 Jbeta primers. Produced via immunoSEQ multiplex PCR; TCRdb's table is partial and in-frame only. Counted here are 110,000 or so clones, more than 80% occurring once; the ten biggest clones make up around 2%. This entry comes from a study of cytomegalovirus exposure and HLA in healthy donors. Findings and caveats of the study: Several of the most significant clusters were apparently associated with common viral pathogens in a later analysis. In vitro testing confirmed three CMV-associated chains as specific for CMV antigens. Presence/absence analyses took donor sequencing depth as roughly uniform. Based on reports, TCR beta sequences accurately predicted HLA-A and HLA-B alleles for most subjects.

CDR3 size: 15 residues. In germline, CDR1 is SEHNR, CDR2 FQNEAQ (reference sequence). The TCR was taken from a man between 35 and 55 years old in good health and CMV-seronegative. Sequencing input: PBMCs. The genes are TRBV7-9 and TRBJ2-5; TRBD1 agrees at 11 bases. The DNA end favors TRBJ2-7, so the J call may be wrong. The CDR3 nucleotides are TGTGCCAGCAGCCCACCGACCGGGACAGGGGGCGAGCAGTACTTC. Amino acid sequence: CASSPPTGTGGEQYF.